This T cell receptor (beta chain) was captured in a study of sequential checkpoint blockade in melanoma. Data came from immunoSEQ multiplex PCR; TCRdb stores just in-frame clones and leaves some out. The sample includes over 30,000 clones, 84% of them seen just once. Unmatched junction bases numbered 5, after V lost 5 bases and J lost 0 bases. The CDR3 is 16 residues long. Per the germline V gene, CDR1 is SGHDN and CDR2 is FVKESK. Regarding treatment: randomized to nivolumab then ipilimumab (arm A) or the reverse (arm B). The sample was CD8+ T cells sorted from blood (inferred from file names), taken from a patient given nivolumab and ipilimumab in sequence. The sequence was collected from a human donor with melanoma. V and J are TRBV14 and TRBJ2-4; 9 positions match TRBD1. The CDR3 DNA follows: TGTGCCAGCAGCTACGGGACAGGGAGAGCCAAAAACATTCAGTACTTC. Translated: CASSYGTGRAKNIQYF.